This TCR beta chain was sequenced for a study of tumor and adjacent non-tumor tissue in lung cancer. Three rounds of nested PCR, following a modified ARM-PCR protocol, produced the TCRbeta library. TCRdb called the multiplex PCR reads again in MiXCR, with one record for every CDR3 protein. The table lists over 80,000 distinct CDR3 sequences, 80% of them singletons. Study-level points and caveats: Normal lung showed higher cumulative top 100 clone frequency than tumor. Patients with more diverse tumor TCRs had worse survival.

Germline CDR1 and CDR2: SGHAT and FQNNGV. The CDR3 region is 14 residues in length, termini included. Turning to this clonotype: Its antigen is unknown. The conserved phenylalanine or tryptophan normally closing the CDR3 is absent here, so this likely arose from a read error. The limits of the CDR3 on the DNA are not certain, so only TCRdb's listed CDR3 is given.

RNA was extracted from bulk tissue without any cell sorting. The normal lung tissue was taken more than 3 cm from the tumor edge. This TCR was recovered from a man between 60 and 75 years old with small cell lung cancer. The sequencing input was distant non-tumor lung tissue. This chain links TRBV11-2 with TRBJ2-3. The CDR3 sequence is CASSLDFLSEAHYS.